A single sample is the source of the 32 T cell receptor beta chains below, sequenced in a study of T cell responses to AZD1222 COVID-19 vaccine. Produced via immunoSEQ multiplex PCR; TCRdb's table is partial and in-frame only. Of 120,000 to 150,000 clones listed, approximately 94% are singletons. The specimen comprised peripheral blood, sampled on day 0 of AZD1222 vaccination. Receptors originate from an adult in good health.

This rearrangement joins TRBV5-1 to TRBJ1-2, with D perhaps matching TRBD1 (6 bases). The CDR3 consists of 13 residues. Germline V lookup: CDR1 SGHRS, CDR2 YFSETQ. Between the trimmed V and J ends, which lost 7 bases and 3 bases, there was a span of 13 bases. The chain's CDR3 is CASGAGADYGYTF. In DNA, the CDR3 is TGCGCCAGCGGGGCGGGGGCTGACTATGGCTACACCTTC.

This chain links TRBV7-3 with TRBJ2-4, with a weak D call TRBD1 (6 bases). Germline V gives CDR1 SGHTA, CDR2 FQGTGA. This CDR3 has 14 amino acids. V was cut by 5 bases and J by 5 bases, with 13 bases left in between. The CDR3: CASSPAPGENIQYF. In DNA form, the CDR3 reads TGTGCCAGCAGCCCTGCCCCAGGGGAAAACATTCAGTACTTC.

The chain uses TRBV19 and TRBJ2-3; tentatively, D is TRBD1 or TRBD2 (5 bases each). Germline values: CDR1 LNHDA, CDR2 SQIVND (reference sequence). The ends were cut back, 9 bases at V and 4 bases at J, with 17 bases in the middle. The CDR3 is made up of 14 amino acids. CDR3: CASRNGGRADTQYF. In DNA, the CDR3 is TGTGCCAGCAGAAATGGGGGTCGGGCAGATACGCAGTATTTT.

The J gene is TRBJ2-2, the V gene TRBV11-2; 9 bases are a match to TRBD1. The CDR3 contains 14 residues. Germline CDR1 and CDR2: SGHAT and FQNNGV. V dropped 5 bases and J dropped 7; count of bases not matched to a gene: 5. CDR3 protein: CASSATGGHGELFF. CDR3 nucleotide sequence: TGTGCCAGCAGCGCGACAGGGGGACACGGGGAGCTGTTTTTT.

The chain is built from TRBV6-1 and TRBJ2-7; D uncertain. Germline V gene lookup returns CDR1 MNHNS and CDR2 SASEGT. The CDR3 consists of 12 residues. V lost 2 bases and J 2 bases, leaving 4 bases between the germline ends. The CDR3 is CASSEQTYEQYF. In nucleotides, the CDR3 is TGTGCCAGCAGTGAACAAACCTACGAGCAGTACTTC.

The V call is TRBV2, the J call TRBJ2-3; 9 positions match TRBD1. CDR1 and CDR2 (germline): SNHLY, FYNNEI. Losses at the gene ends were 5 bases for V and 1 base for J; bases not matched to a gene: 4. The CDR3 sequence is 15 residues long. Here the CDR3 reads CASSLRDRGTDTQYF. In nucleotides, the CDR3 is TGTGCCAGCAGTCTCCGGGACAGGGGCACAGATACGCAGTATTTT.

This rearrangement joins TRBV10-1 to TRBJ2-1; weak D call: TRBD1 (5 bases). This CDR3 region has 15 residues. V lost 2 bases to trimming and J lost 7 bases, with 15 bases between them. CDR1 and CDR2 from the germline V gene are WNHNN and SYGVQD (reference sequence). CDR3 bases: TGCGCCAGCAGTGAGGCAGGGTCGGGCCTGAATGAGCAGTTCTTC. Residues: CASSEAGSGLNEQFF.

Concerning this clone itself: Other nucleotide sequences in the sample specify the same CDR3. This rearrangement joins TRBV19 to TRBJ1-5, with no clear D. Deletions cut 0 bases from V and 1 base from J, with 10 bases between. The CDR3 spans 16 residues. The germline V gene has CDR1 LNHDA and CDR2 SQIVND (reference sequence). In DNA, the CDR3 is TGTGCCAGTAGTATAGATCGTGAAGGAAGCAATCAGCCCCAGCATTTT. Translating it yields CASSIDREGSNQPQHF.

V is TRBV7-8 and J is TRBJ1-3; a possible D gene is TRBD1 (6 bases). V was cut by 5 bases and J by 0 bases, with 11 bases left in between. CDR1 SGHVS and CDR2 FQNEAQ come from the germline V gene. The CDR3 runs 15 residues. This CDR3 reads CASSPGTRSGNTIYF. The CDR3 bases are TGTGCCAGCAGCCCCGGGACACGCTCTGGAAACACCATATATTTT.

The chain recombines TRBV7-9 with TRBJ1-1; TRBD1 might be the D (5 bases). This CDR3 region has 16 residues. Trimming removed 2 bases from V and 4 bases from J, with 17 bases in between. Germline values: CDR1 SEHNR, CDR2 FQNEAQ (reference sequence). In DNA form, the CDR3 reads TGTGCCAGCAGCTTACGGGCAGCTGGCCAGGGCACTGAAGCTTTCTTT. Protein product: CASSLRAAGQGTEAFF. Complete variable domain (other parts from reference TRBV7-9 and TRBJ1-1): DTGVSQNPRHKITKRGQNVTFRCDPISEHNRLYWYRQTLGQGPEFLTYFQNEAQLEKSRLLSDRFSAERPKGSFSTLEIQRTEQGDSAMYLCASSLRAAGQGTEAFFGQGTRLTVV.

This clone was recorded once. This specimen includes other DNA sequences encoding the same CDR3. The CDR3 loop reads CASSVGLNTGELFF. CDR3 coding DNA: TGTGCCAGCAGCGTAGGGCTGAACACCGGGGAGCTGTTTTTT. The chain recombines TRBV9 with TRBJ2-2; no clear D. The V end lost 0 bases, the J end lost 1 base, and 4 bases lay between the germline ends. Germline V CDR1 and CDR2: SGDLS, YYNGEE. The CDR3 has 14 residues.

The chain joins TRBV7-6 to TRBJ2-2; D is perhaps TRBD1 (6 bases). This CDR3 spans 12 amino acids. Trimming removed 8 bases at V and 7 bases at J, with 11 bases between. Looked up from germline, CDR1 is SGHVS and CDR2 is FNYEAQ. CDR3 in amino acids: CASGGSGGELFF. CDR3 bases: TGTGCCAGCGGGGGCTCCGGCGGGGAGCTGTTTTTT.

The chain employs TRBV6-5 and TRBJ2-7; D ambiguous. V lost 5 bases and J 6 bases, leaving 11 bases between the germline ends. The CDR3 length is 12 residues. CDR1 and CDR2 (germline): MNHEY, SVGAGI. The chain's CDR3 is CASSLPSGEQYF. For the CDR3, the DNA is TGTGCCAGCAGTCTCCCCAGTGGCGAGCAGTACTTC.

The chain joins TRBV19 to TRBJ2-2; the match to TRBD2 covers 11 bases. Germline V gives CDR1 LNHDA, CDR2 SQIVND (reference sequence). Germline trimming cut 4 bases from V and 0 bases from J; bases unmatched to any gene: 1. This CDR3 is 16 amino acids long. The chain's CDR3 is CASSKGLAANTGELFF. As DNA, the CDR3 is TGTGCCAGTAGTAAGGGACTAGCGGCGAACACCGGGGAGCTGTTTTTT.

V usage is TRBV4-1 and J usage is TRBJ2-1; 9 nucleotides agree with TRBD2. CDR3 length equals 14 residues. Unmatched junction bases numbered 9, after V lost 0 bases and J lost 15 bases. Germline assignment: CDR1 MGHRA and CDR2 YSYEKL. The CDR3 DNA follows: TGCGCCAGCAGCCAAGACCCCACTCTAGCGGGAATGTTCTTC. Translation gives CASSQDPTLAGMFF.

With regard to this clone: Different DNA sequences within this sample yield the same CDR3. This chain links TRBV11-2 with TRBJ2-7, with unresolved D. Trimming removed 1 base at V and 4 bases at J, with 5 bases between. This CDR3 comprises 12 residues. Per the germline V gene, CDR1 is SGHAT and CDR2 is FQNNGV. The CDR3 DNA follows: TGTGCCAGCAGCTTAGGGGTGTACGAGCAGTACTTC. This translates into CASSLGVYEQYF.

The J gene is TRBJ2-7, the V gene TRBV3-1 (or the pseudogene TRBV3-2), with a tentative D call TRBD2 (7 bases). This CDR3 is built from 16 residues. Trimming removed 3 bases at V and 6 bases at J, with 21 bases between. The V gene's germline CDR1 is LGHDT and CDR2 YNNKEL (reference sequence). The DNA of the CDR3 is TGTGCCAGCAGCCAGCTGGGGAGGGGGGCTCTTCTCGAGCAGTACTTC. The encoded protein is CASSQLGRGALLEQYF.

This sequence joins TRBV12-2 and TRBJ1-1; no check of the table's D call, TRBD1, against the DNA was made. TRBV12-2 is a known pseudogene. CDR3 size: 15 residues. This CDR3 is CASRSSGTVNTEAFF. CDR3 coding DNA: TGTGCAAGTCGCTCATCCGGGACAGTGAACACTGAAGCTTTCTTT.

The rearrangement links TRBV28 to TRBJ1-5; no firm D call. Germline assignment: CDR1 MDHEN and CDR2 SYDVKM. V was shortened by 3 bases and J by 5 bases, with 14 bases between the two germline ends. This CDR3 comprises 15 residues. CDR3 amino acids: CASSLVYLSDQPQHF. As DNA, the CDR3 is TGTGCCAGCAGTTTGGTATATCTCTCCGATCAGCCCCAGCATTTT. The variable domain in full, with the rest retrieved from reference TRBV28 and TRBJ1-5, is DVKVTQSSRYLVKRTGEKVFLECVQDMDHENMFWYRQDPGLGLRLIYFSYDVKMKEKGDIPEGYSVSREKKERFSLILESASTNQTSMYLCASSLVYLSDQPQHFGDGTRLSIL.

Here the CDR3 reads CASSYYKGSNQPQHF. CDR3 sequence (DNA): TGTGCCAGCAGTTACTATAAGGGAAGCAATCAGCCCCAGCATTTT. V usage is TRBV6-2 or TRBV6-3 and J usage is TRBJ1-5; D remains ambiguous. Germline V gene data show CDR1 as MNHEY and CDR2 as SVGEGT. V was trimmed by 1 base and J by 1 base, leaving 8 bases between them. The CDR3 sequence is 15 residues long.

The chain couples TRBV29-1 to TRBJ1-1, with 9 bases matching TRBD1. Germline V gene sequence: CDR1 SQVTM, CDR2 ANQGSEA. The trim removed 6 bases at V and 3 bases at J, leaving 8 bases unmatched. The CDR3 extends over 14 amino acids. The CDR3 DNA reads TGCAGCGTGGCACAGGGGGCGCTTGACACTGAAGCTTTCTTT. It is translated as CSVAQGALDTEAFF.

J is TRBJ1-5 and V is TRBV11-2; D gene unclear. Trimming took 3 bases from V and 3 from J, leaving 12 bases between them. Looked up from germline, CDR1 is SGHAT and CDR2 is FQNNGV. CDR3 length equals 15 residues. CDR3 amino acids: CASSFGRDHNQPQHF. In DNA, the CDR3 is TGTGCCAGCAGCTTCGGGAGGGATCACAATCAGCCCCAGCATTTT.

The CDR3 here is CASSLIHEQFF. CDR3 coding DNA: TGTGCCAGCAGCTTAATACATGAGCAGTTCTTC. The V gene is TRBV7-9, the J gene TRBJ2-1, with D uncertain. The length of the CDR3 is 11 residues. Germline assignment: CDR1 SEHNR and CDR2 FQNEAQ (reference sequence). Trimming stripped 2 bases from V and 8 bases from J, with 4 bases between.

As to this clone: An end of the junction does not agree with germline; a read error may underlie this. This sequence joins TRBV10-3 and TRBJ2-2; TRBD1 matches 12 bases. The CDR3 is made up of 18 amino acids. Germline V lookup: CDR1 ENHRY, CDR2 SYGVKD. In DNA, the CDR3 is TGTGCCATCAGTAAGTCGGGACAGGGGGCCCTGAACACCGGGGAGCTGTTTTTT. Translating gives CAISKSGQGALNTGELFF.

The chain links TRBV5-4 to TRBJ2-3; a weak D match, TRBD1 (6 bases). The CDR3 loop spans 13 amino acids. The germline V and J ends were trimmed by 0 bases and 5 bases, with 7 bases remaining between them. The germline V gene encodes CDR1 SGHNT and CDR2 YYREEE (reference sequence). CDR3 sequence (DNA): TGTGCCAGCAGCTTGGACAGGGAAGATACGCAGTATTTT. It yields the protein CASSLDREDTQYF.

The chain uses TRBV29-1 and TRBJ2-1, with D possibly TRBD1 on 5 matching bases. CDR3 length: 16 amino acids. The germline gives CDR1 SQVTM, CDR2 ANQGSEA. V lost 3 bases to trimming and J lost 5 bases, with 20 bases between them. The CDR3: CSVDGLQGYGDNEQFF. Here the CDR3 DNA reads TGCAGCGTTGATGGGCTCCAGGGTTATGGGGACAATGAGCAGTTCTTC.

CDR3 bases: TGTGCCAGCAGCCAAGGACGGTACAATCAGCCCCAGCATTTT. Translated, it gives CASSQGRYNQPQHF. The chain carries TRBV3-1 (or the pseudogene TRBV3-2) and TRBJ1-5; D unresolved. The CDR3 extends over 14 amino acids. Germline loops: CDR1 LGHDT, CDR2 YNNKEL (reference sequence). Trimming removed 1 base at V and 3 bases at J, with 7 bases between.

This chain joins TRBV7-2 and TRBJ1-2, with 9 bases lining up with TRBD1. The J segment lost 3 bases and the V segment lost 5 bases, leaving 7 bases of the junction unmatched. The CDR3 runs to 15 residues. CDR1 SGHTA and CDR2 FQGNSA come from the germline V gene. The chain's CDR3 is CASSPGTGTDYGYTF. The CDR3 coding sequence is TGTGCCAGCAGCCCGGGGACAGGGACCGACTATGGCTACACCTTC.

The count of this clone is one. The chain recombines TRBV6-2 or TRBV6-3 with TRBJ2-7; D gene unclear. With 2 bases removed from V and 2 bases from J, the gap between germline ends came to 13 bases. CDR1 is MNHEY, CDR2 SVGEGT, per germline. This CDR3 is built from 15 residues. CDR3 residues: CASSYGPKSPYEQYF. The CDR3 DNA reads as TGTGCCAGCAGTTACGGGCCGAAAAGTCCCTACGAGCAGTACTTC.

The count of this clone is one. The chain combines TRBV5-6 with TRBJ2-7, with 13 bases that match TRBD2. Germline-derived CDR1 and CDR2 are SGHDT and YYEEEE. The CDR3 loop spans 16 amino acids. The ends lost 5 bases at V and 6 bases at J; junction bases unmatched: 11. The DNA for the CDR3 is TGTGCCAGCAGTTTGTTCGGGACTAGCGGGAAAGGCGAGCAGTACTTC. Its protein product is CASSLFGTSGKGEQYF.

V usage is TRBV6-5 and J usage is TRBJ1-5; maybe TRBD1 (5 bases). The germline CDR1 and CDR2 sequences are MNHEY and SVGAGI. V was cut by 0 bases and J by 2 bases, with 11 bases left in between. The CDR3 is 16 residues long. The CDR3 DNA is TGTGCCAGCAGTTACTCGGGTCTACAGGGCAATCAGCCCCAGCATTTT. This sequence encodes CASSYSGLQGNQPQHF.

This sequence joins TRBV19 and TRBJ2-1; no clear D gene. V was pared by 4 bases and J by 2 bases, with 15 bases between. Germline values: CDR1 LNHDA, CDR2 SQIVND (reference sequence). The CDR3 covers 16 residues. CDR3: CASSTPQRAAYNEQFF. CDR3 nucleotide sequence: TGTGCCAGTAGTACCCCTCAAAGAGCAGCCTACAATGAGCAGTTCTTC.